These 24 T cell receptor beta chains came from one sample sequenced in a study of control samples from healthy donors and cancer patients. The table came from immunoSEQ multiplex PCR; TCRdb's copy has only in-frame clones and leaves some out. The repertoire holds some 66,000 clones, 65% to 90% seen once, with 5% to 6.5% in the top ten. Sequencing was performed on blood. Every receptor here comes from a man aged 35 to 55 in good health.

The CDR3 DNA is TGTGCCAGCAGTTACAGCTACAATGAGCAGTTCTTC. The encoded protein is CASSYSYNEQFF. The chain joins TRBV11-3 to TRBJ2-1, with no clear D. Looked up from germline, CDR1 is SGHNT and CDR2 is YENEEA. The CDR3 has 12 amino acids. V lost 6 bases to trimming and J lost 3 bases, with 6 bases between them.

The chain joins TRBV2 to TRBJ1-2; D is ambiguous. This CDR3 has 14 amino acids. Germline-derived CDR1 and CDR2 are SNHLY and FYNNEI. The germline V and J ends were trimmed by 7 bases and 4 bases, with 16 bases remaining between them. This CDR3 reads CASTPGLSAYGYTF. CDR3 in DNA: TGTGCCAGCACCCCGGGCCTGTCCGCCTATGGCTACACCTTC.

This clone is judged medium-sized (0.01 to 0.1%). V usage is TRBV27 and J usage is TRBJ2-1; TRBD2 agrees at 8 bases. Germline V CDR1 and CDR2: MNHEY, SMNVEV (reference sequence). After removal of 5 bases from V and 5 bases from J, the junction contained 20 bases not matched to a gene. The CDR3 runs 19 residues. The CDR3 is CASSPTGVVSGNTDNEQFF. CDR3 coding DNA: TGTGCCAGCAGTCCAACTGGGGTCGTTAGCGGGAACACTGACAATGAGCAGTTCTTC.

J is TRBJ1-4 and V is TRBV15; D is possibly TRBD1 (6 bases). Trimming took off 4 bases at V and 0 bases at J, with 6 bases between the two ends. The CDR3 spans 14 residues. Germline V gene data show CDR1 as LNHNV and CDR2 as YYDKDF (reference sequence). CDR3: CATSKGATNEKLFF. Written as DNA, the CDR3 is TGTGCCACCAGCAAGGGGGCAACTAATGAAAAACTGTTTTTT.

The chain has TRBV5-3 and TRBJ2-3, with D tentatively TRBD2 (6 bases). TRBV5-3 is filed as an ORF, its function uncertain. This CDR3 has 17 amino acids. The V gene lost 0 bases and the J gene lost 1 base, with 15 bases spanning the gap. CDR3 bases: TGTGCCAGAAGCTTGGAGGTACGGGAGCCCTGCACAGATACGCAGTATTTT. This encodes CARSLEVREPCTDTQYF.

This rearrangement joins TRBV28 to TRBJ1-5, with 8 nucleotides matching TRBD1. This CDR3 contains 15 residues. V was pared by 3 bases and J by 4 bases, with 5 bases of the junction left unmatched. Germline V CDR1 and CDR2: MDHEN, SYDVKM. In DNA form, the CDR3 reads TGTGCCAGCAGTTTGCTGAGGACAGGGAATCAGCCCCAGCATTTT. It is translated as CASSLLRTGNQPQHF.

This clone is a singleton in its sample. The chain links TRBV9 to TRBJ1-1, with 7 bases that match TRBD1. V gave up 4 bases and J gave up 1 base; unmatched junction bases: 7. The length of the CDR3 is 15 residues. Germline loops: CDR1 SGDLS, CDR2 YYNGEE. CDR3 loop: CASSLTGTENTEAFF. The DNA for the CDR3 is TGTGCCAGCAGCCTTACCGGGACAGAGAACACTGAAGCTTTCTTT.

This clone has more than one count but fewer than ten. The chain carries TRBV4-2 and TRBJ2-5, with D possibly matching TRBD2 (5 bases). This CDR3 is built from 13 residues. Germline CDR1 and CDR2: LGHNA and YNFKEQ. Trimming took off 7 bases at V and 5 bases at J, with 14 bases between the two ends. For the CDR3, the DNA is TGTGCCAGCACCCAGGTTGGCGGGGAGACCCAGTACTTC. This translates into CASTQVGGETQYF.

The chain uses TRBV5-1 and TRBJ2-1; 8 bases line up with TRBD2. The germline V gene has CDR1 SGHRS and CDR2 YFSETQ. After removal of 2 bases from V and 6 bases from J, the junction contained 7 bases not matched to a gene. The length of the CDR3 is 15 residues. The CDR3 DNA sequence: TGCGCCAGCAGCTTAGGAGCGGGAGAGGGCAATGAGCAGTTCTTC. Encoded protein: CASSLGAGEGNEQFF.

This chain uses TRBV6-2 or TRBV6-3 with TRBJ2-3; D possibly matches TRBD1 or TRBD2 (5 bases each). V lost 3 bases, J lost 2 bases, and 27 bases lay in between. The V gene's germline CDR1 is MNHEY and CDR2 SVGEGT. The CDR3 spans 20 residues. In DNA form, the CDR3 reads TGTGCCAGCAGTTATGCGGCCGGGACCTCGGTTCAACCTCCCACAGATACGCAGTATTTT. Translated: CASSYAAGTSVQPPTDTQYF.

This rearrangement joins TRBV7-9 to TRBJ1-2; D is undetermined. Germline V gene sequence: CDR1 SEHNR, CDR2 FQNEAQ (reference sequence). Trimming shortened V by 0 bases and J by 0 bases, and 5 bases separated the two germline ends. The CDR3 sequence is 14 residues long. The DNA for the CDR3 is TGTGCCAGCAGCTTAGCCGTGTCTAACTATGGCTACACCTTC. Protein sequence: CASSLAVSNYGYTF.

The V call is TRBV29-1, the J call TRBJ2-2, with D perhaps matching TRBD1 (5 bases). Germline CDR1 reads SQVTM; CDR2 reads ANQGSEA. The CDR3 is 12 amino acids. Trimming cost V 7 bases and J 4 bases, with 10 bases left between them. CDR3 amino acids: CSAEGVTGELFF. As DNA, the CDR3 is TGCAGCGCCGAAGGGGTCACCGGGGAGCTGTTTTTT.

The chain combines TRBV30 with TRBJ2-3; 8 positions agree with TRBD1. CDR3 size: 14 residues. Germline CDR1 and CDR2: GTSNPN and SVGIG (reference sequence). V lost 2 bases to trimming and J lost 0 bases; unmatched junction nucleotides: 1. CDR3 nucleotide sequence: TGTGCCTGGAGTACAGGGGGTAGCACAGATACGCAGTATTTT. Amino acid sequence: CAWSTGGSTDTQYF.

This chain connects TRBV5-1 to TRBJ2-2; D assignment may be TRBD1 or TRBD2 (6 bases each). V was clipped by 0 bases and J by 7 bases, with 10 bases between them. The CDR3 loop spans 14 amino acids. In germline, CDR1 is SGHRS, CDR2 YFSETQ. CDR3 bases: TGCGCCAGCAGCTTGGTGGGGGGCCACGGGGAGCTGTTTTTT. It specifies CASSLVGGHGELFF.

The CDR3 coding sequence is TGTGCCAGCAGTAGGGACTTCTACAATGAGCAGTTCTTC. This encodes CASSRDFYNEQFF. The chain joins TRBV12-3 or TRBV12-4 to TRBJ2-1; D may be TRBD2 (6 bases). This CDR3 region has 13 residues. Trimming stripped 5 bases from V and 3 bases from J, with 8 bases between.

V is TRBV30 and J is TRBJ1-1; 9 nucleotides align to TRBD1. The V gene end was trimmed by 0 bases and the J gene end by 4 bases; junction bases not matched to a gene: 3. The CDR3 covers 14 residues. From germline, CDR1 is GTSNPN and CDR2 SVGIG (reference sequence). The CDR3 sequence is CAWSVDRGSTEAFF. In DNA, the CDR3 is TGTGCCTGGAGTGTCGACAGGGGGAGCACTGAAGCTTTCTTT.

The gene calls are TRBV7-2 and TRBJ1-1, with D hard to call. CDR1 and CDR2 (germline): SGHTA, FQGNSA. V was clipped by 2 bases and J by 11 bases, with 15 bases between them. This CDR3 is 13 amino acids long. CDR3 nucleotide sequence: TGTGCCAGCAGCTTAAGATCGGTCGGTCTGGCTTTCTTT. It yields the protein CASSLRSVGLAFF.

This rearrangement joins TRBV5-4 to TRBJ1-1; TRBD1 is a possible D gene (6 bases). There are 16 residues in the CDR3. Germline values: CDR1 SGHNT, CDR2 YYREEE (reference sequence). The V and J ends lost 4 bases and 4 bases respectively, with 20 bases between them. The CDR3 coding sequence is TGTGCCAGCAGCCCGTCCATTAATACAGGGATCACTGAAGCTTTCTTT. Encoded protein: CASSPSINTGITEAFF.

The chain has TRBV29-1 and TRBJ2-1, with TRBD2 matching 10 bases. V lost 4 bases and J lost 4; bases outside the gene matches: 10. CDR1 and CDR2 from the germline V gene are SQVTM and ANQGSEA. The CDR3 runs 16 residues. The CDR3 sequence is CSVVPSSGSRYNEQFF. The DNA of the CDR3 is TGCAGCGTTGTACCCTCTAGCGGGAGCAGATACAATGAGCAGTTCTTC.

This clone appeared a single time. V is TRBV2 and J is TRBJ2-7, with unresolved D. The CDR3 covers 13 residues. V dropped 2 bases and J dropped 6 bases, with 11 bases sitting between them. Germline V gives CDR1 SNHLY, CDR2 FYNNEI. Here the CDR3 reads CASSEKGRIEQYF. The CDR3 DNA follows: TGTGCCAGCAGTGAAAAGGGCAGAATCGAGCAGTACTTC.

This chain uses TRBV6-5 with TRBJ1-5; 10 nucleotides agree with TRBD1. The CDR3 has 15 amino acids. CDR1 is MNHEY and CDR2 is SVGAGI in the germline V gene. The V gene end was trimmed by 7 bases and the J gene end by 3 bases; junction bases not matched to a gene: 6. This chain's CDR3 is CASNWDRGNNQPQHF. In DNA form, the CDR3 reads TGTGCCAGCAACTGGGACAGGGGAAACAATCAGCCCCAGCATTTT.

The CDR3 spells CASSLLAGAPETQYF. The CDR3 bases are TGTGCCAGCAGCTTACTAGCGGGAGCCCCAGAGACCCAGTACTTC. The chain recombines TRBV5-4 with TRBJ2-5, with TRBD2 matching 11 bases. Germline V gene lookup returns CDR1 SGHNT and CDR2 YYREEE (reference sequence). Trimming removed 2 bases from V and 4 bases from J; junction bases left unmatched: 4. The CDR3 spans 15 residues.

This clone appeared a single time. This rearrangement joins TRBV5-5 to TRBJ2-1; 12 positions agree with TRBD2. Germline trimming cut 2 bases from V and 2 bases from J; bases unmatched to any gene: 8. The CDR3 is 18 residues long. CDR1 is SGHKS, CDR2 YYEKEE, per germline (reference sequence). CDR3 sequence: CASSFESSGGVAYNEQFF. CDR3 bases: TGTGCCAGCAGCTTTGAGTCTAGCGGGGGGGTAGCCTACAATGAGCAGTTCTTC.

The CDR3 here is CASSKRTSGSLTDTQYF. CDR3 DNA: TGTGCCAGCAGCAAACGGACTAGCGGGAGTTTGACAGATACGCAGTATTTT. This chain uses TRBV9 with TRBJ2-3; 13 bases match TRBD2. The CDR3 length is 17 residues. Germline CDR1 reads SGDLS; CDR2 reads YYNGEE. The V and J ends lost 4 bases and 3 bases, in that order; junction bases with no gene match: 8.